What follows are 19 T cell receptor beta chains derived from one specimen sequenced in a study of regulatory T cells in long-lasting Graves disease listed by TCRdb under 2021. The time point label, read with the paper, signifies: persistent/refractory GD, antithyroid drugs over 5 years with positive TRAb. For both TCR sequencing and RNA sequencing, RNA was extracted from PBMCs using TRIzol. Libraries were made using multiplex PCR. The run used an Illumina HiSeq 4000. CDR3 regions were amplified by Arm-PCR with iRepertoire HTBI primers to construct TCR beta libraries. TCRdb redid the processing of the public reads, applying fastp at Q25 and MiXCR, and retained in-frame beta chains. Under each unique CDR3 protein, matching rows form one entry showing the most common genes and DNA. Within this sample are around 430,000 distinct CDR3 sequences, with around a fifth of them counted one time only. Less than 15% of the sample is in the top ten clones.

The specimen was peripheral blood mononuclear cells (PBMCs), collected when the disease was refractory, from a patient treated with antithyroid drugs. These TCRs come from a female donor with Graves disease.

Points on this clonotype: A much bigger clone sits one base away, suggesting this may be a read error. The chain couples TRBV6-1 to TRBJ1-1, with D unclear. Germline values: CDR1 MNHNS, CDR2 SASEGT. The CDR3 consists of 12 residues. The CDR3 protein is CASRIGYTEALF. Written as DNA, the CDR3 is TGTGCCAGCAGAATCGGGTACACTGAAGCTCTCTTT.

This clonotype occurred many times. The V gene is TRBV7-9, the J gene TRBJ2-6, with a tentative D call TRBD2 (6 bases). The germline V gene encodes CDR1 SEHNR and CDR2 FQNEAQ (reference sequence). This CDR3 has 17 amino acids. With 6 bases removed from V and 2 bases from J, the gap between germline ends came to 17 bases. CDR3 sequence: CASSVGLVAAGANVLTF. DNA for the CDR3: TGTGCCAGCAGTGTCGGGCTAGTAGCGGCTGGGGCCAACGTCCTGACTTTC. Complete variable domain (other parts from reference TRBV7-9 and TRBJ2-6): DTGVSQNPRHKITKRGQNVTFRCDPISEHNRLYWYRQTLGQGPEFLTYFQNEAQLEKSRLLSDRFSAERPKGSFSTLEIQRTEQGDSAMYLCASSVGLVAAGANVLTFGAGSRLTVL.

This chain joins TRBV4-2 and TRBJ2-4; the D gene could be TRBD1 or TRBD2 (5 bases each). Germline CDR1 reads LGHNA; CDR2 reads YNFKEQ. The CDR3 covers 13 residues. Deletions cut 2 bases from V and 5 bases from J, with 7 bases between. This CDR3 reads CASSQRGENIQYF. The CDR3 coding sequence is TGTGCCAGCAGCCAAAGAGGGGAAAACATTCAGTACTTC.

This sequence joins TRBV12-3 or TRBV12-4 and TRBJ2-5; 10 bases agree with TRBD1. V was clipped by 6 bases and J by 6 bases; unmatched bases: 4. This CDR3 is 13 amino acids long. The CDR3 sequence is CASRWTGGKTQYF. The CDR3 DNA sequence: TGTGCCAGCAGATGGACAGGGGGAAAGACCCAGTACTTC.

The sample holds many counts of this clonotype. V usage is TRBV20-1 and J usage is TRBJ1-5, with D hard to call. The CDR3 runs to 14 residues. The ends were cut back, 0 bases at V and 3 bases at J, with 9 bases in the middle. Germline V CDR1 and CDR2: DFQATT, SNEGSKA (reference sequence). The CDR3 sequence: CSARDHGSNQPQHF. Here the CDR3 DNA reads TGCAGTGCTAGAGATCACGGATCCAATCAGCCCCAGCATTTT.

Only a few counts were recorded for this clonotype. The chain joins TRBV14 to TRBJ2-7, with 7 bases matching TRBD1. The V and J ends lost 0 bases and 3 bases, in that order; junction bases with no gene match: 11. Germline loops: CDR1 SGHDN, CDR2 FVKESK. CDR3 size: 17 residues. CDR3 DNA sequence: TGTGCCAGCAGCCAAGAAAAGGAAAAAGGGGGCTTCTACGAGCAGTACTTC. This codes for CASSQEKEKGGFYEQYF.

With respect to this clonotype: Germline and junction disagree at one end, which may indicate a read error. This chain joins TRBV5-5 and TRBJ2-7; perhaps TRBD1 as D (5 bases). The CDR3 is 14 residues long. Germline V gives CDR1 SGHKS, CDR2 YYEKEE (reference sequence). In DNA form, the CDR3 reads TGTGCCAGCAGCTTGTTGCAGGGTCGCCACGAGCAGCACTTC. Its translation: CASSLLQGRHEQHF.

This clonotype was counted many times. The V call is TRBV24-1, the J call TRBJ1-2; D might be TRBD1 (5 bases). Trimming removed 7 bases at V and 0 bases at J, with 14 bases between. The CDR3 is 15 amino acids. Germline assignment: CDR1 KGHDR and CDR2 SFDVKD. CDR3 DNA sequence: TGTGCCACCAGCGAGTGGGGCAACTCTAACTATGGCTACACCTTC. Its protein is CATSEWGNSNYGYTF.

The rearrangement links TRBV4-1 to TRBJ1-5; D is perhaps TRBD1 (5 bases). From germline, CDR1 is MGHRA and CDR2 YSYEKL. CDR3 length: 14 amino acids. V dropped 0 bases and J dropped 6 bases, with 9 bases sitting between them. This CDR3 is CASSQDQGFQPQHF. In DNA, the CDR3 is TGCGCCAGCAGCCAAGATCAGGGATTTCAGCCCCAGCATTTT.

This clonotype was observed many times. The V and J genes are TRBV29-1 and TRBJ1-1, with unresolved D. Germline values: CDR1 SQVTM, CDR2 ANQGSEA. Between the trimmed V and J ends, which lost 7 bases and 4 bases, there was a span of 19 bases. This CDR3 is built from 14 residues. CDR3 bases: TGCAGCGCCCTGCGAGGGAGTCGAGGCACTGAAGCTTTCTTT. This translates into CSALRGSRGTEAFF.

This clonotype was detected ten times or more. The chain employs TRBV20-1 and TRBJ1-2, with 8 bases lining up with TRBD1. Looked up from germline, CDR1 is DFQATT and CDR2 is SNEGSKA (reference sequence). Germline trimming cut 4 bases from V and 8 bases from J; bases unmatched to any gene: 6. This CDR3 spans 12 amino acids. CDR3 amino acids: CSAISTGEGYTF. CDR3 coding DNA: TGCAGTGCTATATCGACAGGGGAGGGCTACACCTTC.

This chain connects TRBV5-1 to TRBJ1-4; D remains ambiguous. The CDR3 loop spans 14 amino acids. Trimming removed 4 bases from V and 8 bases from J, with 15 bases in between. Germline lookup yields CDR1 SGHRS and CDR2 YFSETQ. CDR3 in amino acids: CASSPDLRREKLFF. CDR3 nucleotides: TGCGCCAGCAGCCCCGACCTAAGGAGGGAAAAACTGTTTTTT. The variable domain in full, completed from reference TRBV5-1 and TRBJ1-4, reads KAGVTQTPRYLIKTRGQQVTLSCSPISGHRSVSWYQQTPGQGLQFLFEYFSETQRNKGNFPGRFSGRQFSNSRSEMNVSTLELGDSALYLCASSPDLRREKLFFGSGTQLSVL.

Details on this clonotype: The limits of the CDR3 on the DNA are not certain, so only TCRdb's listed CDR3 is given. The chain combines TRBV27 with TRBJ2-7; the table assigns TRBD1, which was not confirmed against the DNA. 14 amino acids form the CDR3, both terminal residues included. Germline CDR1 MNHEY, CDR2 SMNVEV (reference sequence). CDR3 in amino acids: CASSTSDREYEQYF.

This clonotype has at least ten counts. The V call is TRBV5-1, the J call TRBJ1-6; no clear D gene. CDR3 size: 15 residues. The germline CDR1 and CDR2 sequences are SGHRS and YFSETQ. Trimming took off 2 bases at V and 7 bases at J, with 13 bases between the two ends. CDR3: CASSFYRADNSPLHF. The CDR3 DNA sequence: TGCGCCAGCAGCTTTTATAGAGCCGACAATTCACCCCTCCACTTT.

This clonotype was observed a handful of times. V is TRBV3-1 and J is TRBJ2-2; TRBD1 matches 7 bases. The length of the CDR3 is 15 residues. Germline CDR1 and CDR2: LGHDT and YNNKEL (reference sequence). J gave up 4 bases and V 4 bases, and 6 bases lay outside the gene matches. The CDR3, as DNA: TGTGCCAGCAGCCGGGACAGTGACTTCACCGGGGAGCTGTTTTTT. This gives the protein CASSRDSDFTGELFF.

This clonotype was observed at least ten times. CDR3 region: CASSQDWDMNTEAFF. For the CDR3, the DNA is TGTGCCAGCAGCCAAGATTGGGACATGAACACTGAAGCTTTCTTT. V is TRBV3-1 and J is TRBJ1-1, with a tentative D call TRBD1 (6 bases). V shed 0 bases and J shed 0 bases, with 8 bases lying between them. Per the germline V gene, CDR1 is LGHDT and CDR2 is YNNKEL (reference sequence). CDR3 length: 15 residues. Full variable domain (outside the CDR3, taken from reference TRBV3-1 and TRBJ1-1): DTAVSQTPKYLVTQMGNDKSIKCEQNLGHDTMYWYKQDSKKFLKIMFSYNNKELIINETVPNRFSPKSPDKAHLNLHINSLELGDSAVYFCASSQDWDMNTEAFFGQGTRLTVV.

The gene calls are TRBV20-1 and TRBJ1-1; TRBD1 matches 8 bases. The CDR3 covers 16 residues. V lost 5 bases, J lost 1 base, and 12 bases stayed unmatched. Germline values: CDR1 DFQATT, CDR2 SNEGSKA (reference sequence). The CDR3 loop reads CSAPLTTGTGNTEAFF. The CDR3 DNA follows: TGCAGTGCTCCCCTCACAACCGGGACAGGGAACACTGAAGCTTTCTTT.

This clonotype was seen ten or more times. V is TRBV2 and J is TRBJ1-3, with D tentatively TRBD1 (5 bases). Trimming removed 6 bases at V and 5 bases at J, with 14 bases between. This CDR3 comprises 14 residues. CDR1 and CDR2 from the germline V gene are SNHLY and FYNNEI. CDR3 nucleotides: TGTGCCAGCAGCCCCGGGACGGCTAGAAACACCATATATTTT. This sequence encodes CASSPGTARNTIYF.

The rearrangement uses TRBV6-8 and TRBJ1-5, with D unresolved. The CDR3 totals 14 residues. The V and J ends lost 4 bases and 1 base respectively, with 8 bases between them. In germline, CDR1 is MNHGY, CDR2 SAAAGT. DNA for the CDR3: TGTGCCAGCAGTTCCTCTCAGAGCAATCAGCCCCAGCATTTT. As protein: CASSSSQSNQPQHF.